Listed here are 23 T cell receptor beta chains from one sample, sequenced in a study of response to subunit inactivated influenza vaccine. Each CDR3 protein is one row after TCRdb ran MiXCR on the RT-PCR reads. The sample lists about 570,000 distinct CDR3 sequences, about 11% occurring once. This sample also appeared in a second study, on T cells expressing NK-cell markers. As reported in that work: cDNA encoding TCR beta was synthesized via 5'RACE template switching incorporating UMIs.

The sample was PBMCs from blood, taken on the day of vaccination. All receptors derive from a man aged 50 or older who received an inactivated influenza vaccine.

The genes are TRBV20-1 and TRBJ1-1; D not certain. CDR3 length: 15 residues. V lost 3 bases and J lost 6, with 20 bases in between. CDR1 and CDR2 from the germline V gene are DFQATT and SNEGSKA (reference sequence). The CDR3 is CSASASSGWSSEAFF. For the CDR3, the DNA is TGCAGTGCTAGTGCTTCCTCGGGTTGGTCATCTGAAGCTTTCTTT.

This clonotype occurred a few times. The J gene is TRBJ2-7, the V gene TRBV5-1; 8 bases map to TRBD1. Germline CDR1 and CDR2: SGHRS and YFSETQ. This CDR3 has 16 amino acids. Trimming removed 4 bases from V and 1 base from J; junction bases left unmatched: 10. The CDR3 DNA sequence: TGCGCCAGCAGCCAGGACCACCAGGGGGCTTCCTACGAGCAGTACTTC. Translating it yields CASSQDHQGASYEQYF. Complete variable domain (other parts from reference TRBV5-1 and TRBJ2-7): KAGVTQTPRYLIKTRGQQVTLSCSPISGHRSVSWYQQTPGQGLQFLFEYFSETQRNKGNFPGRFSGRQFSNSRSEMNVSTLELGDSALYLCASSQDHQGASYEQYFGPGTRLTVT.

The chain employs TRBV10-3 and TRBJ2-3; 11 bases line up with TRBD2. Per the germline V gene, CDR1 is ENHRY and CDR2 is SYGVKD. The CDR3 is 16 amino acids. V lost 3 bases, J lost 2 bases, and 4 bases stayed unmatched. The CDR3 bases are TGTGCCATCAGTGATAGCGGGAGGGCCGACACAGATACGCAGTATTTT. It encodes CAISDSGRADTDTQYF.

This clonotype was detected a few times. The chain is built from TRBV12-3 or TRBV12-4 and TRBJ1-4; TRBD1 might be the D (6 bases). V was pared by 4 bases and J by 8 bases, with 23 bases between. The CDR3 has 17 residues. This chain's CDR3 is CASSSRLYQDRSEKLFF. The CDR3 DNA reads TGTGCCAGCAGTTCAAGACTCTACCAAGACAGGTCCGAAAAACTGTTTTTT.

This clonotype was seen a handful of times. The junction and the germline gene differ at one end; a read error may be behind it. This chain connects TRBV28 to TRBJ2-7; perhaps TRBD2 as D (7 bases). The CDR3 covers 17 residues. The germline V gene has CDR1 MDHEN and CDR2 SYDVKM. CDR3 nucleotides: TGTGCCAGCAGTCCCCCTTATGGAGCGGGACAAAAAAAGGAGGCCCACTTC. The encoded protein is CASSPPYGAGQKKEAHF.

This clonotype showed up many times. The CDR3 nucleotides are TGCAGTAGTGGCGACCCGGGCACCGGGGAGCTGTTTTTT. It is translated as CSSGDPGTGELFF. The J gene is TRBJ2-2, the V gene TRBV29-1; D remains unclear. Germline V gene data show CDR1 as SQVTM and CDR2 as ANQGSEA. This CDR3 region has 13 residues.

This clonotype appeared a few times. The chain joins TRBV5-1 to TRBJ1-1, with a weak D call TRBD1 (6 bases). Per the germline V gene, CDR1 is SGHRS and CDR2 is YFSETQ. Deletions cut 4 bases from V and 4 bases from J, with 14 bases between. This CDR3 has 14 amino acids. This CDR3 reads CASSETGLGTEAFF. Written as DNA, the CDR3 is TGCGCCAGCAGCGAAACAGGGCTTGGCACTGAAGCTTTCTTT.

The J gene is TRBJ1-4, the V gene TRBV4-2; D is ambiguous. Germline V gene lookup returns CDR1 LGHNA and CDR2 YNFKEQ. CDR3 length equals 14 residues. The ends were cut back, 2 bases at V and 4 bases at J, with 8 bases in the middle. Here the CDR3 reads CASSQSGFNEKLFF. In DNA, the CDR3 is TGTGCCAGCAGCCAATCCGGGTTTAATGAAAAACTGTTTTTT.

This sequence joins TRBV9 and TRBJ2-1, with 9 bases that match TRBD2. Germline CDR1 SGDLS, CDR2 YYNGEE. The CDR3 runs to 18 residues. Trimming at V came to 0 bases and at J to 8 bases, leaving 15 bases not matched to a gene. The CDR3 DNA reads as TGTGCCAGCAGCGTAGCTATAAGCGGGAGGAATGGGTTACATGAGCAGTTCTTC. Its translation: CASSVAISGRNGLHEQFF.

There are a few counts of this clonotype. The chain couples TRBV20-1 to TRBJ2-2, with a tentative D call TRBD1 (5 bases). The CDR3 is 13 residues long. Germline assignment: CDR1 DFQATT and CDR2 SNEGSKA (reference sequence). Deletions cut 7 bases from V and 5 bases from J, with 14 bases between. The CDR3 protein is CSVGHSLTGELFF. The CDR3 nucleotides read TGCAGTGTCGGACATAGCCTAACCGGGGAGCTGTTTTTT.

The CDR3 region has the DNA TGTGCCAGCAGCTTAGGGACTGGCAACCCCGATACGCAGTATTTT. As protein: CASSLGTGNPDTQYF. V is TRBV7-6 and J is TRBJ2-3, with a tentative D call TRBD2 (5 bases). This CDR3 region has 15 residues. Germline-derived CDR1 and CDR2 are SGHVS and FNYEAQ. Trimming removed 1 base from V and 6 bases from J, with 14 bases in between.

The table lists this clonotype with a few counts. The J gene is TRBJ2-7, the V gene TRBV5-1; D remains unclear. Germline V gene lookup returns CDR1 SGHRS and CDR2 YFSETQ. This CDR3 spans 12 amino acids. V lost 4 bases and J 3 bases, leaving 8 bases between the germline ends. This CDR3 is CASSENHYEQYF. The CDR3 DNA is TGCGCCAGCAGCGAGAACCACTACGAGCAGTACTTC.

This clonotype came up a few times. The chain uses TRBV6-1 and TRBJ2-7; a possible D gene is TRBD2 (5 bases). V shed 7 bases and J shed 2 bases, with 12 bases lying between them. The CDR3 spans 13 residues. Germline V gene lookup returns CDR1 MNHNS and CDR2 SASEGT. CDR3 DNA: TGTGCCAGCAAAGTGGGAGCCGCCTACGAGCAGTACTTC. This translates into CASKVGAAYEQYF.

CDR3 in amino acids: CASSLESLGNEKLFF. CDR3 DNA sequence: TGCGCCAGCAGCTTGGAGAGCCTCGGTAATGAAAAACTGTTTTTT. The J gene is TRBJ1-4, the V gene TRBV5-1; no reliable D call. Per germline, CDR1 SGHRS and CDR2 YFSETQ. CDR3 length: 15 residues. With 0 bases removed from V and 4 bases from J, the gap between germline ends came to 10 bases.

This clonotype was detected a few times. This chain joins TRBV9 and TRBJ2-5, with D unresolved. Trimming took off 4 bases at V and 2 bases at J, with 12 bases between the two ends. The CDR3 is 14 amino acids. CDR1 SGDLS and CDR2 YYNGEE come from the germline V gene. The CDR3 nucleotides are TGTGCCAGCAGCAATTCAGCCAGGCAAGAGACCCAGTACTTC. This encodes CASSNSARQETQYF. The whole variable domain, remainder taken from reference TRBV9 and TRBJ2-5, is DSGVTQTPKHLITATGQRVTLRCSPRSGDLSVYWYQQSLDQGLQFLIQYYNGEERAKGNILERFSAQQFPDLHSELNLSSLELGDSALYFCASSNSARQETQYFGPGTRLLVL.

This clonotype was recorded a few times. The rearrangement joins TRBV6-2 or TRBV6-3 to TRBJ2-7, with a tentative D call TRBD1 (6 bases). Looked up from germline, CDR1 is MNHEY and CDR2 is SVGEGT. Trimming stripped 6 bases from V and 2 bases from J, with 14 bases between. The CDR3 runs to 14 residues. Here the CDR3 DNA reads TGTGCCAGCAGGTGGGGGACAACCACCTACGAGCAGTACTTC. It is translated as CASRWGTTTYEQYF.

The chain couples TRBV14 to TRBJ2-5; 10 bases are a match to TRBD2. V lost 4 bases, J lost 5 bases, and 16 bases stayed unmatched. CDR3 size: 18 residues. Germline V gene data show CDR1 as SGHDN and CDR2 as FVKESK. DNA of the CDR3: TGTGCCAGCAGCCCCCTAGGGAGCCTAGCGGGAGAATGGGAGACCCAGTACTTC. Its protein product is CASSPLGSLAGEWETQYF. The full variable domain, in which reference TRBV14 and TRBJ2-5 provide the parts outside the CDR3, is EAGVTQFPSHSVIEKGQTVTLRCDPISGHDNLYWYRRVMGKEIKFLLHFVKESKQDESGMPNNRFLAERTGGTYSTLKVQPAELEDSGVYFCASSPLGSLAGEWETQYFGPGTRLLVL.

This clonotype has just a few counts. The chain couples TRBV4-3 to TRBJ1-1, with 7 nucleotides matching TRBD1. This CDR3 has 15 residues. Looked up from germline, CDR1 is LGHNA and CDR2 is YSLEER. Unmatched junction bases numbered 6, after V lost 4 bases and J lost 1 base. CDR3: CASSRTGVQNTEAFF. CDR3 DNA: TGCGCCAGCAGCCGGACAGGAGTACAGAACACTGAAGCTTTCTTT.

V is TRBV19 and J is TRBJ1-5; D gene unclear. V lost 5 bases and J 2 bases, leaving 16 bases between the germline ends. CDR1 and CDR2 from the germline V gene are LNHDA and SQIVND (reference sequence). The CDR3 covers 16 residues. The DNA for the CDR3 is TGTGCCAGTAGTCCCATGAGGGTGAAGGGCAATCAGCCCCAGCATTTT. Translating gives CASSPMRVKGNQPQHF.

In DNA, the CDR3 is TGCAGCGTTGGTTACTCGGCGGGAGCTTACGAGCAGTACTTC. Protein sequence: CSVGYSAGAYEQYF. The J gene is TRBJ2-7, the V gene TRBV29-1; TRBD2 matches at 7 bases. The V gene end was trimmed by 4 bases and the J gene end by 4 bases; junction bases not matched to a gene: 10. The CDR3 is 14 amino acids. Per germline, CDR1 SQVTM and CDR2 ANQGSEA.

This rearrangement joins TRBV4-2 to TRBJ2-3; D is ambiguous. The germline V and J ends were trimmed by 2 bases and 7 bases, with 7 bases remaining between them. Germline V lookup: CDR1 LGHNA, CDR2 YNFKEQ. CDR3 length: 12 amino acids. The CDR3 loop reads CASSQHPNTQYF. The DNA for the CDR3 is TGTGCCAGCAGCCAACATCCCAATACGCAGTATTTT.

This clonotype occurred a few times. V gene TRBV7-3 combines with J gene TRBJ2-1; 16 bases are a match to TRBD2. The CDR3 contains 19 residues. Germline CDR1 reads SGHTA; CDR2 reads FQGTGA. Trimming cost V 1 base and J 4 bases; bases outside gene matches: 7. The CDR3 coding sequence is TGTGCCAGCAGCTTAAAGGGACTAGCGGGAGGGGTAGGTTACAATGAGCAGTTCTTC. Translation: CASSLKGLAGGVGYNEQFF.

The chain recombines TRBV12-5 with TRBJ2-1; TRBD1 agrees at 10 bases. V lost 3 bases and J lost 0; bases outside the gene matches: 5. CDR1 LGHNT and CDR2 FRNRAP come from the germline V gene. This CDR3 has 17 amino acids. CDR3 nucleotide sequence: TGTGCTAGTGGTTTCGGGACAGGGGAAACCTCCTACAATGAGCAGTTCTTC. Encoded protein: CASGFGTGETSYNEQFF.